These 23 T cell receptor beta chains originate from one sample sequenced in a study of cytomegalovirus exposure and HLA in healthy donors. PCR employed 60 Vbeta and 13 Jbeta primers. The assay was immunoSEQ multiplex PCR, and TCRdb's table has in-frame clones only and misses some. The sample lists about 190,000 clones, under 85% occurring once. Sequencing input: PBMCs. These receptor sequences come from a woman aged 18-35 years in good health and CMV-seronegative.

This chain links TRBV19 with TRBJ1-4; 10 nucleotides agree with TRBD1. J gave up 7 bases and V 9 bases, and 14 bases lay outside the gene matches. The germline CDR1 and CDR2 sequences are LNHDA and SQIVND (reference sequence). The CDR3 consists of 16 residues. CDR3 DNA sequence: TGTGCCAGCAGCCCCAGTGGGGACAGGGGCATTGAAAAACTGTTTTTT. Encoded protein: CASSPSGDRGIEKLFF.

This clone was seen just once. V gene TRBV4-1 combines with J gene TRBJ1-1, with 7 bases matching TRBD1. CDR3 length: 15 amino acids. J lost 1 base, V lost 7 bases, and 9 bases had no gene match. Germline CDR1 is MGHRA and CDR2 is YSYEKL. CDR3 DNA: TGCGCCAGCACCCAGCAACAGGGGCAGAACACTGAAGCTTTCTTT. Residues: CASTQQQGQNTEAFF.

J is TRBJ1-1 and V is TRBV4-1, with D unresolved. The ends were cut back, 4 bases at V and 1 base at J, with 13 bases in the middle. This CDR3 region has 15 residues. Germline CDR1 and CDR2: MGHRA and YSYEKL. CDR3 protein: CASSPSIDWNTEAFF. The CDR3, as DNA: TGCGCCAGCAGCCCAAGTATAGATTGGAACACTGAAGCTTTCTTT.

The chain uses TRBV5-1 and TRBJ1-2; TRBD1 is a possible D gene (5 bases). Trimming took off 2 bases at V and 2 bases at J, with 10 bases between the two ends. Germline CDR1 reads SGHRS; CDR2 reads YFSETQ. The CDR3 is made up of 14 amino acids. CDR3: CASSFTAGNYGYTF. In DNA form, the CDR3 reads TGCGCCAGCAGCTTTACGGCAGGGAACTATGGCTACACCTTC.

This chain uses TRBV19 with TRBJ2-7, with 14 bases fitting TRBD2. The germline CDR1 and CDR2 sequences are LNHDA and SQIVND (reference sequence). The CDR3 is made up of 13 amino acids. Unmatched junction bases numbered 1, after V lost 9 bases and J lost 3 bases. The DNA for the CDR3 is TGTGCCAGCGGGACTAGCGGGGGCTACGAGCAGTACTTC. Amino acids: CASGTSGGYEQYF.

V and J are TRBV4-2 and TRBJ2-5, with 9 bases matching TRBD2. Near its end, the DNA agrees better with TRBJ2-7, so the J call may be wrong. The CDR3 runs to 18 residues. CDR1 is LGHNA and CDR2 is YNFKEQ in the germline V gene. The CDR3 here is CASSQAASGNSPSREQYF. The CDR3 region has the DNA TGTGCCAGCAGCCAAGCGGCTAGCGGGAACTCTCCCTCTCGCGAGCAGTACTTC.

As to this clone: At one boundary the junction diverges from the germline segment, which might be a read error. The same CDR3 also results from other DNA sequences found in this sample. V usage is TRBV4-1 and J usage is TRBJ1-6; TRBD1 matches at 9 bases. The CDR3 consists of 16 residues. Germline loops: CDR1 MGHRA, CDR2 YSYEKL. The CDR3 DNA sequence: TGCGCCAGCAGGAACCCGTGGGACAGGGCTTATTCCCCCCTCCACTTT. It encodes CASRNPWDRAYSPLHF.

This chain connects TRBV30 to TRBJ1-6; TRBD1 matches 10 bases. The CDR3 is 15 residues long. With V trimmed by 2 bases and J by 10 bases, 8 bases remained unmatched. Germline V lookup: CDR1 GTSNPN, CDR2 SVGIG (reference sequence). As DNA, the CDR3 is TGTGCCTGGAGTCGGGGCGGACAGGGGGTATCACCCCTCCACTTT. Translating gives CAWSRGGQGVSPLHF. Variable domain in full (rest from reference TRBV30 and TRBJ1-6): SQTIHQWPATLVQPVGSPLSLECTVEGTSNPNLYWYRQAAGRGLQLLFYSVGIGQISSEVPQNLSASRPQDRQFILSSKKLLLSDSGFYLCAWSRGGQGVSPLHFGNGTRLTVT.

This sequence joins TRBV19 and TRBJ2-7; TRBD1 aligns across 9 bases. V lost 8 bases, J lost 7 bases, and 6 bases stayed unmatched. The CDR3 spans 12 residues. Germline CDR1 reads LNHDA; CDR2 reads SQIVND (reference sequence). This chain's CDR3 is CASGTGSYEQYF. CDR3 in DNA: TGTGCCAGTGGGACAGGGTCATATGAGCAGTACTTC.

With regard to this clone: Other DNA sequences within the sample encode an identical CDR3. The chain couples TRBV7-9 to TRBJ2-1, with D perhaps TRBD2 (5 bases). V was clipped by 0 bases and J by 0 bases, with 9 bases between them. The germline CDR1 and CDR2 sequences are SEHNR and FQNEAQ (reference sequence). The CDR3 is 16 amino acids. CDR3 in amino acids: CASSLAGGRSYNEQFF. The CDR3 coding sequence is TGTGCCAGCAGCTTAGCCGGAGGCCGCTCCTACAATGAGCAGTTCTTC.

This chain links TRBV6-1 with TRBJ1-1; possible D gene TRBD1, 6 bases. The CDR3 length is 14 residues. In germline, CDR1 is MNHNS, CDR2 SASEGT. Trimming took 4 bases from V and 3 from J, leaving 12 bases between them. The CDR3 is CASSGQAMDTEAFF. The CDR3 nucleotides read TGTGCCAGCAGTGGACAGGCGATGGACACTGAAGCTTTCTTT.

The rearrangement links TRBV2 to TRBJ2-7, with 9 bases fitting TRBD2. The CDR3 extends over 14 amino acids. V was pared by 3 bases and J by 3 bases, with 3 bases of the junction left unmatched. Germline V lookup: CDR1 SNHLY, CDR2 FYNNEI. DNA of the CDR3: TGTGCCAGCAGTGAGGGGCGGGGGGGCTACGAGCAGTACTTC. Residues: CASSEGRGGYEQYF.

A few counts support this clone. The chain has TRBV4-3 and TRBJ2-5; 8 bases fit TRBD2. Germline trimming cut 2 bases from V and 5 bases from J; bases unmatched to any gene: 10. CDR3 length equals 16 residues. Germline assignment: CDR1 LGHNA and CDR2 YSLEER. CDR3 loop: CASSQSGGRPGETQYF. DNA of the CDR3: TGCGCCAGCAGCCAAAGCGGCGGGAGGCCCGGGGAGACCCAGTACTTC.

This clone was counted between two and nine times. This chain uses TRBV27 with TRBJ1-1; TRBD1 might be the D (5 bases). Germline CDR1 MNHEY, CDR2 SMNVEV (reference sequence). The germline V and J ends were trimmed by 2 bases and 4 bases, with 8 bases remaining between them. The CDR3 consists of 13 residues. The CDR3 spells CASSLTGGTEAFF. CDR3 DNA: TGTGCCAGCAGTTTAACCGGGGGCACTGAAGCTTTCTTT.

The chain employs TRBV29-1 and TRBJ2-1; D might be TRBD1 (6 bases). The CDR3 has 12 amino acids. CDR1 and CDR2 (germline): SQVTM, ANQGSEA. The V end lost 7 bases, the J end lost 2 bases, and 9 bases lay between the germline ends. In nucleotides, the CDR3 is TGCAGCGCGCAGGGGCCCTACAATGAGCAGTTCTTC. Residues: CSAQGPYNEQFF.

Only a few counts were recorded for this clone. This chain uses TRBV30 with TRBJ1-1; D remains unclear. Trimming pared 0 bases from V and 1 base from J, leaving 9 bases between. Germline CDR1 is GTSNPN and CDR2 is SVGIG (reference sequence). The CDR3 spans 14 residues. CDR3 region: CAWSVIWANTEAFF. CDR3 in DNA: TGTGCCTGGAGTGTAATTTGGGCGAACACTGAAGCTTTCTTT. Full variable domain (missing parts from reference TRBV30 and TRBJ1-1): SQTIHQWPATLVQPVGSPLSLECTVEGTSNPNLYWYRQAAGRGLQLLFYSVGIGQISSEVPQNLSASRPQDRQFILSSKKLLLSDSGFYLCAWSVIWANTEAFFGQGTRLTVV.

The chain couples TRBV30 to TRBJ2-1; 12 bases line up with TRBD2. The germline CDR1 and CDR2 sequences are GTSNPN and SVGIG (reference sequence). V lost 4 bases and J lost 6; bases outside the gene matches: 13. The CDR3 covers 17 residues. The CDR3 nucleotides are TGTGCCTGGAAGCTAGCGGGAGGGTTTCCGTTGGGCAATGAGCAGTTCTTC. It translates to CAWKLAGGFPLGNEQFF.

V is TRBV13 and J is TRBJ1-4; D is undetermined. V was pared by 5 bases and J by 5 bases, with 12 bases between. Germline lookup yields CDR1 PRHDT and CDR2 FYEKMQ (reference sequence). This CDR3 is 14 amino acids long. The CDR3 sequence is CASSPRSSNEKLFF. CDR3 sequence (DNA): TGTGCCAGCAGCCCCCGGAGCTCCAATGAAAAACTGTTTTTT.

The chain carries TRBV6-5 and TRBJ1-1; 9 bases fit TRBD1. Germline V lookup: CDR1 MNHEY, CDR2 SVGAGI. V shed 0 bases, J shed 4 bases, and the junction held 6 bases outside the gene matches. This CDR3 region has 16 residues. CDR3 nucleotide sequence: TGTGCCAGCAGTTACTCGAAGGGACAGGGAGGCACTGAAGCTTTCTTT. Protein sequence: CASSYSKGQGGTEAFF.

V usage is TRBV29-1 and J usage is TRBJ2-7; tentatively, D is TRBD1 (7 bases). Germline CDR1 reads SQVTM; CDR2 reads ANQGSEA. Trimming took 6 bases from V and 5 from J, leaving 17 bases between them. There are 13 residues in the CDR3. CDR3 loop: CSVNAGRGDEQYF. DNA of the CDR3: TGCAGCGTCAACGCGGGCAGGGGGGACGAGCAGTACTTC.

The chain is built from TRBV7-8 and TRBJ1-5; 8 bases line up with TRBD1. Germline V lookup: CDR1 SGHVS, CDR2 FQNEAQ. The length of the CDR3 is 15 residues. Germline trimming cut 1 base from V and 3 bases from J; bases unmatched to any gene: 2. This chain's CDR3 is CASSLGQGLNQPQHF. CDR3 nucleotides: TGTGCCAGCAGCTTAGGACAGGGGCTCAATCAGCCCCAGCATTTT.

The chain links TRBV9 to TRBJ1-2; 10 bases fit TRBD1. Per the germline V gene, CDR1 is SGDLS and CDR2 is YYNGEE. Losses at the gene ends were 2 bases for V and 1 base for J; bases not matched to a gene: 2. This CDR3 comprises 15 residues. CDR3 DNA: TGTGCCAGCAGCGTGGGACAGGGGCTTAACTATGGCTACACCTTC. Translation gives CASSVGQGLNYGYTF.

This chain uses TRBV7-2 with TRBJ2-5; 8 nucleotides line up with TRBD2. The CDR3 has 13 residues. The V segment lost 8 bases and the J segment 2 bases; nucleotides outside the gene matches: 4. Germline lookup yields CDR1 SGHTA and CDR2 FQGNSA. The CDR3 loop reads CASGGTRQETQYF. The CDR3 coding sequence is TGTGCCAGCGGAGGGACTAGACAAGAGACCCAGTACTTC.